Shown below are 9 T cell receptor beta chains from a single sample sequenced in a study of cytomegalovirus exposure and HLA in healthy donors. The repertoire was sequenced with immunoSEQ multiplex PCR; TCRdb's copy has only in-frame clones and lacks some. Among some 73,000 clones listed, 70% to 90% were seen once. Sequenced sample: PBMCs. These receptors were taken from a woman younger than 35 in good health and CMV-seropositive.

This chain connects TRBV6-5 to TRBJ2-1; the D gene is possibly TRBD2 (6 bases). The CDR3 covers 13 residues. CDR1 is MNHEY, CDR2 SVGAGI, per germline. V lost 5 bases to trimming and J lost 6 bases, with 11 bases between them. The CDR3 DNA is TGTGCCAGCAGTCGCGGGGAAGGCAATGAGCAGTTCTTC. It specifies CASSRGEGNEQFF.

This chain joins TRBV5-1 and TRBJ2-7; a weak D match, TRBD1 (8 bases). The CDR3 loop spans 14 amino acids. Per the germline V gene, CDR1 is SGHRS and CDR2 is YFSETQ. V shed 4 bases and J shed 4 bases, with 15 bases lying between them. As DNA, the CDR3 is TGCGCCAGCAGCGGAACAGGGGGGGATTACGAGCAGTACTTC. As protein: CASSGTGGDYEQYF.

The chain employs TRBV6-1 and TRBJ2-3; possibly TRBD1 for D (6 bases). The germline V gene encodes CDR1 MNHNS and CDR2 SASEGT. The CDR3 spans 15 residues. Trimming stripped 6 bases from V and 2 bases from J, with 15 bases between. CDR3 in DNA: TGTGCCAGCAGGTTCTACAGGGTTGACACAGATACGCAGTATTTT. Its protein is CASRFYRVDTDTQYF.

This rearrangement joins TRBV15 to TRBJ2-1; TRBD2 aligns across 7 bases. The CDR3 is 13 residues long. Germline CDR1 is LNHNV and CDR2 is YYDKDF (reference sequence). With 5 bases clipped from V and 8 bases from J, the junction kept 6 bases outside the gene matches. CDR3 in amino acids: CATSGRGWHEQFF. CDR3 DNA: TGTGCCACCAGCGGGCGGGGGTGGCATGAGCAGTTCTTC.

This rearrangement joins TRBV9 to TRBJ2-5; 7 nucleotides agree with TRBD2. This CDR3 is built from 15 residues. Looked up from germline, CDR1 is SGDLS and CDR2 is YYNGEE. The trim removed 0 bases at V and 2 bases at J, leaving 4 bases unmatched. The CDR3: CASSVVAREQETQYF. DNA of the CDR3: TGTGCCAGCAGCGTAGTGGCGCGGGAGCAAGAGACCCAGTACTTC.

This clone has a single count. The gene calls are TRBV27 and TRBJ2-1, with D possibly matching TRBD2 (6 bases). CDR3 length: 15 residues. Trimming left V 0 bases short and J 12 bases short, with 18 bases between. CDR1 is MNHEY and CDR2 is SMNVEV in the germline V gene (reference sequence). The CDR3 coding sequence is TGTGCCAGCAGTTTATCCTTTCGCCATAGGGAGGCGCAGTTCTTC. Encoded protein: CASSLSFRHREAQFF.

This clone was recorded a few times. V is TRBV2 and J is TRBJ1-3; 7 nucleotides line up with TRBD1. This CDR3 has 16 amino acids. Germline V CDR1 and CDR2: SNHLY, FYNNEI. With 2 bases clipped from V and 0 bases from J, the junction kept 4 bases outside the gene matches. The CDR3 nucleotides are TGTGCCAGCAGTGAACGGGACAGTTACTCTGGAAACACCATATATTTT. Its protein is CASSERDSYSGNTIYF.

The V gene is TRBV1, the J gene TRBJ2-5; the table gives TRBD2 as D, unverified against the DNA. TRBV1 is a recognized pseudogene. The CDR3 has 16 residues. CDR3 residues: CTSSPPGLAGFETQYF. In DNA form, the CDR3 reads TGCACCAGCAGCCCACCGGGACTAGCGGGATTTGAGACCCAGTACTTC.

The CDR3 nucleotides read TGTGCCAGCAGTCCTTGGGGCAGGGGGAACACCGGGGAGCTGTTTTTT. It is translated as CASSPWGRGNTGELFF. The J gene is TRBJ2-2, the V gene TRBV25-1; possible D gene TRBD1, 6 bases. The CDR3 is 16 amino acids. Germline-derived CDR1 and CDR2 are MGHDK and SYGVNS. The V end lost 5 bases, the J end lost 1 base, and 14 bases lay between the germline ends.